These 32 T cell receptor beta chains originate from one sample sequenced in a study of persistence of HIV-infected CD4 T cells. The libraries were made with immunoSEQ version 4 in survey mode. The method was immunoSEQ multiplex PCR; TCRdb's version includes in-frame clones alone and lacks a portion of them. The repertoire holds fewer than 50,000 clones, with approximately 89% as singletons. Nonspecific anti-CD3/anti-CD28 bead stimulation represents the broad CD4+ T cell repertoire. Sorting of responding CD4+ T cells relied on upregulated CD40 ligand together with CD69. The antigens of these receptors remain unknown. The sequencing here drew on CD4+ T cells sorted from PBMCs after roughly 17-hour stimulation, taken from a patient who received antiretroviral therapy. These receptors originate from an adult man with HIV who was CMV-seropositive.

This clone was seen once. The V call is TRBV24-1, the J call TRBJ2-7, with D perhaps TRBD2 (6 bases). Germline CDR1 is KGHDR and CDR2 is SFDVKD. The CDR3 is made up of 15 amino acids. V lost 6 bases and J 0 bases, leaving 14 bases between the germline ends. The DNA for the CDR3 is TGTGCCACCAGTAAGGCATCGGGAGCCTCCTACGAGCAGTACTTC. As protein: CATSKASGASYEQYF.

The chain employs TRBV24-1 and TRBJ2-3; 8 nucleotides match TRBD1. Trimming cost V 3 bases and J 1 base; bases outside gene matches: 14. Germline lookup yields CDR1 KGHDR and CDR2 SFDVKD. This CDR3 has 19 amino acids. The CDR3 reads CATSDHQPQGAEGTDTQYF. DNA of the CDR3: TGTGCCACCAGTGATCACCAACCTCAGGGGGCAGAGGGCACAGATACGCAGTATTTT.

The chain employs TRBV7-7 and TRBJ2-2; D assignment may be TRBD1 or TRBD2 (5 bases each). The CDR3 spans 15 residues. V lost 4 bases and J 1 base, leaving 10 bases between the germline ends. The germline CDR1 and CDR2 sequences are SSHAT and FNYEAQ (reference sequence). The DNA of the CDR3 is TGTGCCAGCAGCTCCGGGACGGTGAACACCGGGGAGCTGTTTTTT. Encoded protein: CASSSGTVNTGELFF.

V gene TRBV18 combines with J gene TRBJ2-3; the D is unclear. Trimming stripped 0 bases from V and 3 bases from J, with 7 bases between. Germline V gene data show CDR1 as KGHSH and CDR2 as LQKENI. The CDR3 sequence is 14 residues long. CDR3 sequence: CASSPPGKTDTQYF. CDR3 sequence (DNA): TGTGCCAGCTCACCACCAGGGAAGACAGATACGCAGTATTTT.

This chain joins TRBV6-5 and TRBJ1-4; no clear D. Germline V gene sequence: CDR1 MNHEY, CDR2 SVGAGI. V was cut by 7 bases and J by 0 bases, with 6 bases left in between. This CDR3 comprises 13 residues. In nucleotides, the CDR3 is TGTGCCAGCATCCGGGCAACTAATGAAAAACTGTTTTTT. Amino acid sequence: CASIRATNEKLFF.

The V gene is TRBV27, the J gene TRBJ1-2; D is possibly TRBD1 (6 bases). The germline CDR1 and CDR2 sequences are MNHEY and SMNVEV (reference sequence). Trimming took off 6 bases at V and 8 bases at J, with 16 bases between the two ends. There are 13 residues in the CDR3. The CDR3: CASRRQDRSGYTF. The CDR3, as DNA: TGTGCCAGCAGACGACAGGACAGATCGGGCTACACCTTC.

The chain uses TRBV7-9 and TRBJ2-7, with D maybe TRBD1 (6 bases). The CDR3 length is 16 residues. Trimming cost V 1 base and J 5 bases, with 18 bases left between them. The germline V gene has CDR1 SEHNR and CDR2 FQNEAQ (reference sequence). CDR3 sequence reads: CASSLVDWGRPHEQYF. DNA of the CDR3: TGTGCCAGCAGCTTAGTGGACTGGGGGCGACCGCACGAGCAGTACTTC.

The chain uses TRBV18 and TRBJ2-4; D is unresolved. Germline V gene lookup returns CDR1 KGHSH and CDR2 LQKENI. The CDR3 extends over 15 amino acids. The V end was cut by 4 bases, the J end by 7 bases, with 17 bases between. CDR3 sequence (DNA): TGTGCCAGCTCACTAACCGGCGCACCCGAGAACATTCAGTACTTC. The encoded protein is CASSLTGAPENIQYF.

The chain carries TRBV28 and TRBJ2-3; D uncertain. Germline loops: CDR1 MDHEN, CDR2 SYDVKM. This CDR3 has 15 residues. V dropped 4 bases and J dropped 0 bases, with 11 bases sitting between them. Here the CDR3 DNA reads TGTGCCAGCAGTTCGCGGAAGGAGAGCACAGATACGCAGTATTTT. It is translated as CASSSRKESTDTQYF.

The CDR3 DNA is TGCGCCAGCAGGAAGGGGTACGAGCGGGGGCCTCTAGCCAAAAACATTCAGTACTTC. Residues: CASRKGYERGPLAKNIQYF. The rearrangement uses TRBV4-1 and TRBJ2-4, with TRBD2 identical over 8 bases. The ends lost 6 bases at V and 0 bases at J; junction bases unmatched: 16. The CDR3 loop spans 19 amino acids. Per germline, CDR1 MGHRA and CDR2 YSYEKL.

This sequence joins TRBV14 and TRBJ2-2; 8 bases match TRBD2. V lost 5 bases to trimming and J lost 4 bases; unmatched junction nucleotides: 9. Per the germline V gene, CDR1 is SGHDN and CDR2 is FVKESK. The CDR3 has 16 residues. In DNA, the CDR3 is TGTGCCAGCAGCTACAGCGGGGGCGTTGTCACCGGGGAGCTGTTTTTT. Translated, it gives CASSYSGGVVTGELFF.

This chain joins TRBV2 and TRBJ2-7; the match to TRBD1 covers 8 bases. The germline V gene encodes CDR1 SNHLY and CDR2 FYNNEI. The CDR3 covers 13 residues. V lost 3 bases, J lost 6 bases, and 4 bases stayed unmatched. As DNA, the CDR3 is TGTGCCAGCAGTGATGGACAGGGCTCCGAGCAGTACTTC. Encoded protein: CASSDGQGSEQYF. The variable domain in full, completed from reference TRBV2 and TRBJ2-7, reads EPEVTQTPSHQVTQMGQEVILRCVPISNHLYFYWYRQILGQKVEFLVSFYNNEISEKSEIFDDQFSVERPDGSNFTLKIRSTKLEDSAMYFCASSDGQGSEQYFGPGTRLTVT.

This clone is classed as medium-sized. The rearrangement joins TRBV7-9 to TRBJ1-1; D not resolved. The V and J ends lost 5 bases and 4 bases respectively, with 17 bases between them. The CDR3 contains 15 residues. Germline V gene sequence: CDR1 SEHNR, CDR2 FQNEAQ (reference sequence). The CDR3 loop reads CASSLGRGGSTEAFF. CDR3 in DNA: TGTGCCAGCAGCCTCGGGCGGGGAGGGTCCACTGAAGCTTTCTTT.

The chain joins TRBV9 to TRBJ1-2, with D hard to call. Germline-derived CDR1 and CDR2 are SGDLS and YYNGEE. The CDR3 length is 13 residues. V shed 0 bases and J shed 5 bases, with 8 bases lying between them. DNA for the CDR3: TGTGCCAGCAGCGTAGTTAACCGATATGGCTACACCTTC. Translated, it gives CASSVVNRYGYTF. Supplemented by reference TRBV9 and TRBJ1-2, the full variable domain reads DSGVTQTPKHLITATGQRVTLRCSPRSGDLSVYWYQQSLDQGLQFLIQYYNGEERAKGNILERFSAQQFPDLHSELNLSSLELGDSALYFCASSVVNRYGYTFGSGTRLTVV.

The chain carries TRBV5-4 and TRBJ1-3, with D possibly TRBD1 on 5 matching bases. This CDR3 region has 16 residues. Germline CDR1 SGHNT, CDR2 YYREEE (reference sequence). Trimming pared 0 bases from V and 2 bases from J, leaving 12 bases between. The CDR3 DNA reads as TGTGCCAGCAGCTTGGTATCTGGGGGGGCTGGAAACACCATATATTTT. Translation: CASSLVSGGAGNTIYF.

This chain uses TRBV29-1 with TRBJ1-1; no definite D call. V lost 5 bases and J 4 bases, leaving 8 bases between the germline ends. CDR3 length: 11 amino acids. In germline, CDR1 is SQVTM, CDR2 ANQGSEA. The CDR3 sequence: CSVSDVTEAFF. CDR3 in DNA: TGCAGCGTTTCGGACGTCACTGAAGCTTTCTTT.

The rearrangement uses TRBV29-1 and TRBJ2-3, with TRBD2 matching over 12 bases. J gave up 2 bases and V 6 bases, and 3 bases lay outside the gene matches. The CDR3 spans 14 residues. Germline V lookup: CDR1 SQVTM, CDR2 ANQGSEA. The CDR3 DNA reads TGCAGCGTGACTAGCGGGGGAAACACAGATACGCAGTATTTT. It yields the protein CSVTSGGNTDTQYF.

The chain joins TRBV6-5 to TRBJ2-2; tentatively, D is TRBD2 (6 bases). The germline V and J ends were trimmed by 11 bases and 0 bases, with 10 bases remaining between them. The germline CDR1 and CDR2 sequences are MNHEY and SVGAGI. The length of the CDR3 is 13 residues. CDR3 nucleotide sequence: TGTGCCGCTAGCGCCGCGAACACCGGGGAGCTGTTTTTT. Translated, it gives CAASAANTGELFF.

The chain uses TRBV3-1 (or the pseudogene TRBV3-2) and TRBJ2-7, with D uncertain. Germline CDR1 LGHDT, CDR2 YNNKEL (reference sequence). V lost 1 base to trimming and J lost 3 bases, with 13 bases between them. This CDR3 has 15 amino acids. DNA for the CDR3: TGTGCCAGCAGCCAAGGATCCCGGCGCGGCTACGAGCAGTACTTC. It specifies CASSQGSRRGYEQYF.

This clone is medium-sized (0.01 to 0.1%) within its sample. The chain couples TRBV6-1 to TRBJ1-2, with D perhaps matching TRBD1 (5 bases). The V end lost 2 bases, the J end lost 8 bases, and 15 bases lay between the germline ends. This CDR3 spans 14 amino acids. CDR1 and CDR2 (germline): MNHNS, SASEGT. Here the CDR3 DNA reads TGTGCCAGCAGTGAAAGGGCAGGGACTATGGGCTACACCTTC. This encodes CASSERAGTMGYTF.

The chain recombines TRBV10-1 with TRBJ2-1, with unresolved D. This CDR3 has 17 amino acids. V was cut by 0 bases and J by 3 bases, with 15 bases left in between. CDR1 WNHNN and CDR2 SYGVQD come from the germline V gene (reference sequence). The CDR3 nucleotides are TGCGCCAGCAGTGAGTCGGGTGGCCAGCCGCGCTACAATGAGCAGTTCTTC. Its protein is CASSESGGQPRYNEQFF.

The chain couples TRBV6-1 to TRBJ2-3, with D uncertain. V gave up 7 bases and J gave up 1 base, with 12 bases separating them. The CDR3 is made up of 14 amino acids. Germline CDR1 is MNHNS and CDR2 is SASEGT. The DNA for the CDR3 is TGTGCCAGCAACTCCATGGCTGGCACAGATACGCAGTATTTT. Its translation: CASNSMAGTDTQYF.

This clone turned up a few times. The chain carries TRBV2 and TRBJ1-5, with D tentatively TRBD1 (5 bases). CDR1 is SNHLY and CDR2 is FYNNEI in the germline V gene. This CDR3 spans 13 amino acids. Trimming took 7 bases from V and 5 from J, leaving 12 bases between them. CDR3 protein: CASNRQLDQPQHF. CDR3 DNA sequence: TGTGCCAGCAACCGACAGTTGGATCAGCCCCAGCATTTT.

This chain uses TRBV6-5 with TRBJ2-3; 7 nucleotides align to TRBD2. Germline values: CDR1 MNHEY, CDR2 SVGAGI. J gave up 0 bases and V 0 bases, and 3 bases lay outside the gene matches. The CDR3 loop spans 16 amino acids. CDR3 sequence (DNA): TGTGCCAGCAGTTACTCCCGGGACTACAGCACAGATACGCAGTATTTT. This translates into CASSYSRDYSTDTQYF.

As for this clone: The junction shows a germline mismatch at one end, possibly a read error. The chain uses TRBV6-4 and TRBJ1-2, with D possibly TRBD1 on 5 matching bases. The CDR3 covers 13 residues. CDR1 is MRHNA and CDR2 is SNTAGT in the germline V gene. As DNA, the CDR3 is TGTGCCAGCAGTAACTCGACTTCGGGGCCCTACACCTTC. As protein: CASSNSTSGPYTF.

This sequence joins TRBV28 and TRBJ2-5; possibly TRBD1 for D (6 bases). Trimming left V 5 bases short and J 4 bases short, with 11 bases between. Germline assignment: CDR1 MDHEN and CDR2 SYDVKM. The CDR3 is 13 amino acids. CDR3 in DNA: TGTGCCAGCAGTAAACCCAGGGGAGAGACCCAGTACTTC. This codes for CASSKPRGETQYF.

V usage is TRBV28 and J usage is TRBJ2-7; TRBD1 might be the D (6 bases). The V end was cut by 7 bases, the J end by 4 bases, with 14 bases between. CDR3 length equals 13 residues. CDR1 MDHEN and CDR2 SYDVKM come from the germline V gene. CDR3 amino acids: CASTLIQGYEQYF. As DNA, the CDR3 is TGTGCCAGCACCCTGATACAGGGTTACGAGCAGTACTTC.

The rearrangement links TRBV6-5 to TRBJ2-2; 7 bases match TRBD1. The germline V gene encodes CDR1 MNHEY and CDR2 SVGAGI. V dropped 8 bases and J dropped 1; count of bases not matched to a gene: 7. The CDR3 is 15 residues long. This CDR3 is CASHRGSGNTGELFF. DNA of the CDR3: TGTGCCAGCCACAGGGGTTCGGGGAACACCGGGGAGCTGTTTTTT.

The chain is built from TRBV29-1 and TRBJ2-7; D remains unclear. The germline CDR1 and CDR2 sequences are SQVTM and ANQGSEA. V was shortened by 5 bases and J by 1 base, with 9 bases between the two germline ends. The CDR3 is made up of 12 amino acids. The CDR3 loop reads CSVQIRSYEQYF. The CDR3 bases are TGCAGCGTTCAAATTAGGTCCTACGAGCAGTACTTC.

The V call is TRBV6-2 or TRBV6-3, the J call TRBJ2-7; D is uncertain. In germline, CDR1 is MNHEY, CDR2 SVGEGT. The length of the CDR3 is 14 residues. Trimming removed 2 bases from V and 6 bases from J, with 14 bases in between. CDR3 sequence reads: CASSYLTSTTEQYF. The CDR3 DNA reads TGTGCCAGCAGTTACCTGACATCTACAACCGAGCAGTACTTC.

The CDR3 reads CASSYGPRGLPPVLTF. The CDR3 DNA follows: TGTGCCAGCAGTTACGGGCCCCGCGGGCTGCCCCCCGTCCTGACTTTC. V and J are TRBV6-2 or TRBV6-3 and TRBJ2-6; D perhaps matches TRBD2 (5 bases). From germline, CDR1 is MNHEY and CDR2 SVGEGT. This CDR3 is built from 16 residues. Trimming took off 2 bases at V and 12 bases at J, with 20 bases between the two ends.

The chain combines TRBV10-3 with TRBJ2-3, with TRBD2 matching 9 bases. With 5 bases clipped from V and 3 bases from J, the junction kept 6 bases outside the gene matches. CDR1 is ENHRY and CDR2 is SYGVKD in the germline V gene. The CDR3 covers 15 residues. As DNA, the CDR3 is TGTGCCATCAGTTGGGGCGGGGGGGCGACAGATACGCAGTATTTT. It yields the protein CAISWGGGATDTQYF.